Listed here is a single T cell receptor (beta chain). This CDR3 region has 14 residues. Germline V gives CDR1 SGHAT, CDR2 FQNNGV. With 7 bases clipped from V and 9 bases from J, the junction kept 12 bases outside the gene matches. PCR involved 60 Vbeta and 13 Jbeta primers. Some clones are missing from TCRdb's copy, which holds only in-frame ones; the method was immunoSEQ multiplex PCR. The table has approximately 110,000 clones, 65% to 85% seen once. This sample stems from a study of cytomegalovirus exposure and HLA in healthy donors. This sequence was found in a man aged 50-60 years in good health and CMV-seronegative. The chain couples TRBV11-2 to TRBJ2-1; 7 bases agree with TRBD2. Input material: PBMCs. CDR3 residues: CASTPVGRGGEQFF. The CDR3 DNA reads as TGTGCCAGCACCCCCGTCGGCCGCGGGGGTGAGCAGTTCTTC.